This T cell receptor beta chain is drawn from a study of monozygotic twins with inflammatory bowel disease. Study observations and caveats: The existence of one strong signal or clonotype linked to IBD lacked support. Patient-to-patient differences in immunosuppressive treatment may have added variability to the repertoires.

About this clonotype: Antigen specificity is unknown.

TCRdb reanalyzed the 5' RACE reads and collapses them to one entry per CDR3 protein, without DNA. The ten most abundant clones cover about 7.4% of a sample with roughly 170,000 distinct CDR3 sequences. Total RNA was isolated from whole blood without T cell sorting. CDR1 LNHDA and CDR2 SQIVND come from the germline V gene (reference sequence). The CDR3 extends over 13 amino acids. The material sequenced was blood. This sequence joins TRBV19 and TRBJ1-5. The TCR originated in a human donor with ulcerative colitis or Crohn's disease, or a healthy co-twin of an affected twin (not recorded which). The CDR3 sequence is CASSGGSNQPQHF.